Sequencing of this T cell receptor (beta chain) was carried out in a study of Ad26.COV2.S vaccination and SARS-CoV-2 variants. Study-level findings and limits: Across vaccine and placebo recipients, the breadth of non-spike TCRs was similar. Recipients given vaccine exceeded placebo recipients in spike-specific TCR breadth.

Method: immunoSEQ multiplex PCR; TCRdb's copy keeps in-frame clones and lacks some. Among approximately 240,000 clones listed, 85% to 90% were seen once. Treatment in this sample: over 15 received Ad26.COV2.S at low or high dose, single or two shots; roughly 5 received placebo; per-sample allocation not given. Samples came from day 63 after the first vaccine or placebo injection. Adults aged 18-55 years in Boston included the donor. Per the germline V gene, CDR1 is SEHNR and CDR2 is FQNEAQ (reference sequence). The CDR3 is 12 amino acids. For this clone: Its cognate antigen is unknown. An end of the junction does not agree with germline; a read error may underlie this.

The V gene is TRBV7-9, the J gene TRBJ2-7; D is undetermined. The specimen comprised peripheral blood, sampled in a trial of Ad26.COV2.S vaccine versus placebo. The clonotype comes from a person aged 18-65 years who received the Ad26.COV2.S COVID-19 vaccine or a placebo. As DNA, the CDR3 is TGTGCCAGCAGTTTAGAGGTCTACGAGCAGTACTTC. Translating it yields CASSLEVYEQYF.